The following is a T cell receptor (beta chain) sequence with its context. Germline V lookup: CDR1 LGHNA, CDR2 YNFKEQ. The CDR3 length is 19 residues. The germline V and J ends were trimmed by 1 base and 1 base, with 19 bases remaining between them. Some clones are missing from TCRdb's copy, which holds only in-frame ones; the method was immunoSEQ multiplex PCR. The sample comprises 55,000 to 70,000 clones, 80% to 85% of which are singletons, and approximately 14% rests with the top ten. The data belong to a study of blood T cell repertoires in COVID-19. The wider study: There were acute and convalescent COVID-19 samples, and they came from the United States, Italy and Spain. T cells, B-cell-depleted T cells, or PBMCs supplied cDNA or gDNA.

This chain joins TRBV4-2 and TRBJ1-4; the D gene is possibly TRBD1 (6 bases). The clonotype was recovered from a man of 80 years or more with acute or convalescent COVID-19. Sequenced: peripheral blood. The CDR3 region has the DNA TGTGCCAGCAGCCAAGCAGGGGCACGGGGCTTCGGAACTAATGAAAAACTGTTTTTT. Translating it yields CASSQAGARGFGTNEKLFF.